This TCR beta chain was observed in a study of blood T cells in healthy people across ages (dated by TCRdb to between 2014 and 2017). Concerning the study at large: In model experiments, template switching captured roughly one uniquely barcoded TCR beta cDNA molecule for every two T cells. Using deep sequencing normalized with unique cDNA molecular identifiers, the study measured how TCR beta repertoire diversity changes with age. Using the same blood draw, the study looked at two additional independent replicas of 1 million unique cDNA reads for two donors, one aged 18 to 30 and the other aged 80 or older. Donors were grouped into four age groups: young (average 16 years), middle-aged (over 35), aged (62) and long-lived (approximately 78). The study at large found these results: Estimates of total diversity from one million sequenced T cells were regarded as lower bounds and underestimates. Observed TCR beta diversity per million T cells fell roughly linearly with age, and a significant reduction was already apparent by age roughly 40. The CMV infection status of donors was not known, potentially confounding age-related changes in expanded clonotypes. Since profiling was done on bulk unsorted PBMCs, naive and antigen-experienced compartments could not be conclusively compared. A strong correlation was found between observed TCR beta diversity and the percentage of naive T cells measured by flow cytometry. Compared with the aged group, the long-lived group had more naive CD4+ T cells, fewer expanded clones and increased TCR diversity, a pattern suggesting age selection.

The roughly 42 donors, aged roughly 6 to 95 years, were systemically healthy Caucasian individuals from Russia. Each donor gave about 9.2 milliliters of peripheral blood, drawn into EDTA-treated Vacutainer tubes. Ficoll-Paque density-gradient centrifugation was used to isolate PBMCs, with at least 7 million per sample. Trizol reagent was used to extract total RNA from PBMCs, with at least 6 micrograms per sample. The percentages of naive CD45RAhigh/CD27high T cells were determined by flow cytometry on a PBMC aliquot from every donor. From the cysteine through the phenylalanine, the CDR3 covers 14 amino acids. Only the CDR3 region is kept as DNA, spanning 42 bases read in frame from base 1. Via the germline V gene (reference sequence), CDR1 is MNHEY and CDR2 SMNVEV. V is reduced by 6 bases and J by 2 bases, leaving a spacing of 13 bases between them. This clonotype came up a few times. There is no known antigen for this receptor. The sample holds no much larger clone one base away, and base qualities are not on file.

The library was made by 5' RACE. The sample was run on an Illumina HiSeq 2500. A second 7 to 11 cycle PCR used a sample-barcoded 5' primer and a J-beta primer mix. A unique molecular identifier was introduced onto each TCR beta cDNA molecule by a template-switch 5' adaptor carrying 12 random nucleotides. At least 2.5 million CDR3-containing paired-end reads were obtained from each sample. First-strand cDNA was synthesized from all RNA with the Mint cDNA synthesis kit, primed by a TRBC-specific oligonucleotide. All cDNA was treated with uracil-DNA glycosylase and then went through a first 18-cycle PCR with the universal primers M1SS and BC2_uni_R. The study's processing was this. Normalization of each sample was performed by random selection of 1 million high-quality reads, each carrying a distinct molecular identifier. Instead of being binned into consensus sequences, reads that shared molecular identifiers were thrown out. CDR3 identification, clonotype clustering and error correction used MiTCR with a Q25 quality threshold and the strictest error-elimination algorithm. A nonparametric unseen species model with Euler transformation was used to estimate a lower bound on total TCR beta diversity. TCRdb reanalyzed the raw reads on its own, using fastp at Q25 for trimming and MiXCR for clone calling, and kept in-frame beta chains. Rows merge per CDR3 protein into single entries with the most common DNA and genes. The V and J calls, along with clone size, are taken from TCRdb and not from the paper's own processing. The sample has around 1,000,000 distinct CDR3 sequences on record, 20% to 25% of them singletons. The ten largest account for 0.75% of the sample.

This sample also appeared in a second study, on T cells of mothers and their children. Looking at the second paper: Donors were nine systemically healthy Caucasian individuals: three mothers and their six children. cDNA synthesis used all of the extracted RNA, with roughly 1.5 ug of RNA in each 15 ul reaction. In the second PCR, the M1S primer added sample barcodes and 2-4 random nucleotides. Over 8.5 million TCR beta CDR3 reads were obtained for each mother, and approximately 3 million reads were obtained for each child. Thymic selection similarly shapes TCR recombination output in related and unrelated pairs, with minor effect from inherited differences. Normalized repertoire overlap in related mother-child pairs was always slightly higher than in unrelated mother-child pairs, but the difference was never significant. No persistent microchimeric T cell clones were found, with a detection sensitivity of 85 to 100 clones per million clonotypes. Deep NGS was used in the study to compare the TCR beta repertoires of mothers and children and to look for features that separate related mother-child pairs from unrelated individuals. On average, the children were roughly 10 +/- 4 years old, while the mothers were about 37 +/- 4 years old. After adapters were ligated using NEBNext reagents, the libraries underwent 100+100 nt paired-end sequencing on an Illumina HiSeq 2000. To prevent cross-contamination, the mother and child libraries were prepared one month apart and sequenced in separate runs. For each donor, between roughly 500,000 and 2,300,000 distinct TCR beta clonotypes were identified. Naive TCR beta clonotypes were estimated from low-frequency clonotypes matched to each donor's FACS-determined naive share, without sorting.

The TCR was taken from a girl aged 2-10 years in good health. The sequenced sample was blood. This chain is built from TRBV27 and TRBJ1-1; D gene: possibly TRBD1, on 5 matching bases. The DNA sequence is TGTGCCAGCAGCCCTATTGGGGGTAACACTGAAGCTTTCTTT. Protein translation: CASSPIGGNTEAFF.